Presented here are 18 T cell receptor beta chains from one specimen sequenced in a study of identical twins. TCRdb re-called the 5' RACE reads through MiXCR, storing one row per CDR3 protein. The sample includes about 240,000 distinct CDR3 sequences, 7% to 8.5% of them seen just once. Separately, the same data were catalogued under a study of yellow fever vaccine responses in identical twins.

Sequenced material: CD8+ T cells sorted from blood. The receptors come from a woman aged 18-29 years in good health.

At least ten counts were recorded for this clonotype. The rearrangement uses TRBV29-1 and TRBJ2-1, with D hard to call. CDR1 is SQVTM and CDR2 is ANQGSEA in the germline V gene. V lost 4 bases and J 6 bases, leaving 7 bases between the germline ends. The CDR3 consists of 11 residues. CDR3 residues: CSVAPGNEQFF. CDR3 DNA sequence: TGCAGCGTTGCTCCAGGCAATGAGCAGTTCTTC.

This clonotype occurred many times. This chain links TRBV6-5 with TRBJ2-1; D is ambiguous. V lost 2 bases and J lost 4, with 6 bases in between. CDR1 MNHEY and CDR2 SVGAGI come from the germline V gene. The CDR3 has 13 residues. Written as DNA, the CDR3 is TGTGCCAGCAGTTACCGACCATACAATGAGCAGTTCTTC. It specifies CASSYRPYNEQFF.

This rearrangement joins TRBV6-1 to TRBJ2-3, with TRBD2 matching 13 bases. V lost 8 bases to trimming and J lost 5 bases; unmatched junction nucleotides: 10. This CDR3 comprises 16 residues. The germline CDR1 and CDR2 sequences are MNHNS and SASEGT. The CDR3 bases are TGTGCCAGCCCCCCGGGGACTAGCGGGACGCGAGATACGCAGTATTTT. Encoded protein: CASPPGTSGTRDTQYF.

The J gene is TRBJ2-7, the V gene TRBV7-8, with 7 bases lining up with TRBD2. Germline V gives CDR1 SGHVS, CDR2 FQNEAQ. V shed 5 bases and J 2 bases; nucleotides not matched to a gene: 3. The CDR3 contains 13 residues. CDR3 coding DNA: TGTGCCAGCAGCGACGGGACTACCTACGAGCAGTACTTC. It encodes CASSDGTTYEQYF.

This clonotype has just a few counts. This chain links TRBV12-3 or TRBV12-4 with TRBJ2-1; D call uncertain. V was trimmed by 3 bases and J by 0 bases, leaving 15 bases between them. This CDR3 has 17 amino acids. The CDR3 DNA follows: TGTGCCAGCAGTTTCGCTTATCGGACCAGCTCCTACAATGAGCAGTTCTTC. As protein: CASSFAYRTSSYNEQFF.

This clonotype has a count of ten or more. The chain couples TRBV5-1 to TRBJ1-1; perhaps TRBD1 as D (5 bases). The germline gives CDR1 SGHRS, CDR2 YFSETQ. Trimming pared 4 bases from V and 7 bases from J, leaving 17 bases between. CDR3 length equals 14 residues. CDR3 coding DNA: TGCGCCAGCAGCAGTTTTGGCGGGACGGATGAAGCTTTCTTT. Its translation is CASSSFGGTDEAFF.

This clonotype was counted only a few times. This chain connects TRBV6-5 to TRBJ2-2; the D is unclear. The CDR3 consists of 16 residues. V was pared by 3 bases and J by 5 bases, with 16 bases between. Germline CDR1 MNHEY, CDR2 SVGAGI. For the CDR3, the DNA is TGTGCCAGCAGTTATGGCATAGGTGGAGCGACCGGGGAGCTGTTTTTT. Translation: CASSYGIGGATGELFF.

The chain uses TRBV5-1 and TRBJ2-7, with 12 bases matching TRBD2. The CDR3 spans 15 residues. Germline CDR1 reads SGHRS; CDR2 reads YFSETQ. The V and J ends lost 4 bases and 4 bases, in that order; junction bases with no gene match: 6. CDR3 residues: CASSLTSGSGYEQYF. Here the CDR3 DNA reads TGCGCCAGCAGCCTGACTAGCGGGAGCGGGTACGAGCAGTACTTC.

There are many counts of this clonotype. The chain joins TRBV15 to TRBJ2-5; weak D call: TRBD1 (5 bases). This CDR3 contains 17 residues. Germline CDR1 is LNHNV and CDR2 is YYDKDF (reference sequence). V lost 0 bases and J 1 base, leaving 15 bases between the germline ends. The CDR3, as DNA: TGTGCCACCAGCAGAGATCGTGCAGGGTCCTCCCAAGAGACCCAGTACTTC. Amino acid sequence: CATSRDRAGSSQETQYF.

The gene calls are TRBV15 and TRBJ1-2, with D perhaps matching TRBD1 (6 bases). CDR1 is LNHNV, CDR2 YYDKDF, per germline (reference sequence). The CDR3 covers 15 residues. The V end lost 5 bases, the J end lost 3 bases, and 16 bases lay between the germline ends. The CDR3 region is CATSGDTLRDYGYTF. In nucleotides, the CDR3 is TGTGCCACCAGCGGGGACACCCTCCGGGACTATGGCTACACCTTC. Full variable domain (missing parts from reference TRBV15 and TRBJ1-2): DAMVIQNPRYQVTQFGKPVTLSCSQTLNHNVMYWYQQKSSQAPKLLFHYYDKDFNNEADTPDNFQSRRPNTSFCFLDIRSPGLGDTAMYLCATSGDTLRDYGYTFGSGTRLTVV.

The table lists this clonotype with a few counts. This sequence joins TRBV10-1 and TRBJ2-3; D is undetermined. V lost 5 bases to trimming and J lost 2 bases, with 11 bases between them. CDR1 and CDR2 from the germline V gene are WNHNN and SYGVQD (reference sequence). This CDR3 region has 14 residues. The CDR3 nucleotides are TGCGCCAGCAGTAGCCGGAGCGACACAGATACGCAGTATTTT. This sequence encodes CASSSRSDTDTQYF.

This clonotype occurred a few times. V is TRBV9 and J is TRBJ2-7; tentative D call: TRBD2 (5 bases). There are 15 residues in the CDR3. V lost 2 bases, J lost 3 bases, and 15 bases lay in between. CDR1 is SGDLS and CDR2 is YYNGEE in the germline V gene. CDR3: CASSVKDGGLYEQYF. The CDR3 DNA reads as TGTGCCAGCAGCGTCAAGGACGGAGGCCTCTACGAGCAGTACTTC.

This clonotype was seen repeatedly, ten times or more. The chain carries TRBV5-1 and TRBJ2-7; D may match TRBD1 or TRBD2 (5 bases each). Trimming removed 10 bases from V and 7 bases from J, with 18 bases in between. The V gene's germline CDR1 is SGHRS and CDR2 YFSETQ. The CDR3 extends over 12 amino acids. CDR3 in DNA: TGCGCCTTAAGAGGGGACCCCCTAGAGCAGTACGTC. It codes for CALRGDPLEQYV.

This clonotype was detected ten times or more. V gene TRBV4-1 combines with J gene TRBJ1-4; possibly TRBD1 for D (5 bases). The V gene lost 0 bases and the J gene lost 7 bases, with 12 bases spanning the gap. Germline assignment: CDR1 MGHRA and CDR2 YSYEKL. The CDR3 is made up of 15 amino acids. In nucleotides, the CDR3 is TGCGCCAGCAGCCAAGAGTCAGGGCTGATTGAAAAACTGTTTTTT. Encoded protein: CASSQESGLIEKLFF.

This clonotype was counted between two and nine times. This chain joins TRBV18 and TRBJ2-5, with D possibly TRBD2 on 5 matching bases. The length of the CDR3 is 17 residues. V dropped 0 bases and J dropped 3 bases, with 17 bases sitting between them. The germline V gene encodes CDR1 KGHSH and CDR2 LQKENI. The chain's CDR3 is CASSPPSSVHGEETQYF. CDR3 bases: TGTGCCAGCTCACCACCGAGTTCGGTACACGGGGAAGAGACCCAGTACTTC.

The chain combines TRBV20-1 with TRBJ2-7; weak D call: TRBD1 (8 bases). V was pared by 0 bases and J by 4 bases, with 16 bases between. The CDR3 runs 15 residues. Per the germline V gene, CDR1 is DFQATT and CDR2 is SNEGSKA (reference sequence). The DNA of the CDR3 is TGCAGTGCTAGAGATCTGACAGGGGAGGGTTACGAGCAGTACTTC. As protein: CSARDLTGEGYEQYF.

This clonotype was found many times. This rearrangement joins TRBV11-3 to TRBJ1-5, with a weak D call TRBD1 (6 bases). CDR1 is SGHNT, CDR2 YENEEA, per germline. CDR3 size: 16 residues. The V end was cut by 4 bases, the J end by 3 bases, with 16 bases between. The CDR3 DNA reads TGTGCCAGCAGCTGGACCTACGGGACATTCAATCAGCCCCAGCATTTT. Protein product: CASSWTYGTFNQPQHF. Full variable domain (missing parts from reference TRBV11-3 and TRBJ1-5): EAGVVQSPRYKIIEKKQPVAFWCNPISGHNTLYWYLQNLGQGPELLIRYENEEAVDDSQLPKDRFSAERLKGVDSTLKIQPAELGDSAVYLCASSWTYGTFNQPQHFGDGTRLSIL.

This clonotype was observed a handful of times. This chain links TRBV20-1 with TRBJ1-1, with D tentatively TRBD1 (5 bases). Trimming removed 6 bases from V and 1 base from J, with 15 bases in between. Germline V CDR1 and CDR2: DFQATT, SNEGSKA (reference sequence). This CDR3 is 14 amino acids long. The chain's CDR3 is CSAADAGRNTEAFF. DNA for the CDR3: TGCAGTGCCGCCGACGCAGGGAGGAACACTGAAGCTTTCTTT.